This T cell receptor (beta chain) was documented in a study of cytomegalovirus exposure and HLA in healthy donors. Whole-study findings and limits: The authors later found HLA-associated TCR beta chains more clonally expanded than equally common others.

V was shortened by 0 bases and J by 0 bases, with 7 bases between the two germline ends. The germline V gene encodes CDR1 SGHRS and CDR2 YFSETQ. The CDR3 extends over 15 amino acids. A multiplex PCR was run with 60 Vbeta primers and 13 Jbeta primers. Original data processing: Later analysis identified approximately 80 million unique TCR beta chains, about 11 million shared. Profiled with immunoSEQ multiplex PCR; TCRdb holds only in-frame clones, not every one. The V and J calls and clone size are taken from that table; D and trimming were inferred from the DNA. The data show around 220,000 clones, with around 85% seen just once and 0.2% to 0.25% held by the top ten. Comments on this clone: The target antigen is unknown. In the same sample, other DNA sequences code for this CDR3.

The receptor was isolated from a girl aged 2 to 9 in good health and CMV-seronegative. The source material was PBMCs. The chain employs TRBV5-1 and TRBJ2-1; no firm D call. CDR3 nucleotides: TGCGCCAGCAGCTTGGATCCGAGCTCCTACAATGAGCAGTTCTTC. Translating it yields CASSLDPSSYNEQFF.